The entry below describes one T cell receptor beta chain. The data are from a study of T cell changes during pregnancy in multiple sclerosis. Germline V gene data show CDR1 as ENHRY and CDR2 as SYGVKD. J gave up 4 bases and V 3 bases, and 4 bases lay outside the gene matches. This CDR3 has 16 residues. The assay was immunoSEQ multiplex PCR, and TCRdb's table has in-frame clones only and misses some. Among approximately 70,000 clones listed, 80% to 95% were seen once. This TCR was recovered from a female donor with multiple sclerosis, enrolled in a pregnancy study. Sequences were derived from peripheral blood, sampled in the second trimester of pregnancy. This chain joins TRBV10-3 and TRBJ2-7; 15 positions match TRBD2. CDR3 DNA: TGTGCCATCAGTGACCAAGGACTAGCGGGAGGGTACGAGCAGTACTTC. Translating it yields CAISDQGLAGGYEQYF.